Listed below are T cell receptor beta chains from one sample, sequenced in a study of cytomegalovirus exposure and HLA in healthy donors. Clones were read by immunoSEQ multiplex PCR, and TCRdb kept only the in-frame ones, dropping some. This table has 200,000 or so clones, over 60% appearing once. The material sequenced was PBMCs. The receptors come from a woman younger than 45 in good health and CMV-seropositive. Each CDR3 is given with its conserved first and last residue. The listing skips clone size in some rows; elsewhere it reads once, few, many or a size class.

clone size	V gene	J gene	CDR3 protein
-	TRBV7-8	TRBJ2-7	CASSLGTSGGYEQYF
-	TRBV11-3	TRBJ2-3	CASSHSSTDTQYF
-	TRBV25-1	TRBJ2-2	CASSATGRGNTGELFF
-	TRBV6-9	TRBJ1-1	CASSGGTDRASTNTEAFF
few	TRBV28	TRBJ2-2	CASTVRSGNTGELFF
-	TRBV7-2	TRBJ1-5	CASSLAGGSHTSSNQPQHF
once	TRBV28	TRBJ1-5	CASSLVQNNQPQHF
-	TRBV9	TRBJ1-1	CASSVGGRNTEAFF
-	TRBV2	TRBJ1-3	CASSERGFSGNTIYF
-	TRBV25-1	TRBJ2-5	CASSEWGSGSKETQYF
-	TRBV11-2	TRBJ2-1	CASREALYNEQFF
once	TRBV18	TRBJ2-2	CASSPVISATGELFF
-	TRBV4-1	TRBJ2-3	CASSQRPDTQYF
once	TRBV5-4	TRBJ2-2	CASSLLISGGPGELFF
-	TRBV10-3	TRBJ2-7	CAISDPAGLAGAGPNYEQYF
-	TRBV10-1	TRBJ2-1	CASSETSGCYNEQFF
once	TRBV7-2	TRBJ2-5	CASSSPPGRETQYF
-	TRBV9	TRBJ2-2	CASSGTVSGELFF
-	TRBV2	TRBJ2-3	CASSGRVSGGTDTQYF
-	TRBV4-2	TRBJ1-2	CASSSRTGRQSGYTF